This TCR beta chain emerged from a study of blood T cells in healthy people across ages. The table lists this clonotype with a few counts. The target antigen is unknown. Study conclusions and caveats: Strong correlation existed between TCR beta diversity and naive T cell percentage.

CDR1 is SGHDN, CDR2 FVKESK, per germline. This CDR3 is built from 15 residues. V was trimmed by 4 bases and J by 3 bases, leaving 13 bases between them. Primers used in a second PCR of roughly 7 to 12 cycles were a sample-barcoded 5' primer and a J-beta primer mix. One entry per CDR3 protein results from TCRdb running MiXCR on the 5' RACE reads. The table records 800,000 to 1,300,000 distinct CDR3 sequences, roughly 24% of them present only once. These data were likewise used in another study, on T cells of mothers and their children.

The source material was blood. The rearrangement links TRBV14 to TRBJ2-1; perhaps TRBD2 as D (5 bases). The sequence was collected from a girl aged 2 to 9 in good health. CDR3 region: CASSLLRESYNEQFF. The CDR3 region has the DNA TGTGCCAGCAGCCTTCTGAGGGAAAGCTACAATGAGCAGTTCTTC.